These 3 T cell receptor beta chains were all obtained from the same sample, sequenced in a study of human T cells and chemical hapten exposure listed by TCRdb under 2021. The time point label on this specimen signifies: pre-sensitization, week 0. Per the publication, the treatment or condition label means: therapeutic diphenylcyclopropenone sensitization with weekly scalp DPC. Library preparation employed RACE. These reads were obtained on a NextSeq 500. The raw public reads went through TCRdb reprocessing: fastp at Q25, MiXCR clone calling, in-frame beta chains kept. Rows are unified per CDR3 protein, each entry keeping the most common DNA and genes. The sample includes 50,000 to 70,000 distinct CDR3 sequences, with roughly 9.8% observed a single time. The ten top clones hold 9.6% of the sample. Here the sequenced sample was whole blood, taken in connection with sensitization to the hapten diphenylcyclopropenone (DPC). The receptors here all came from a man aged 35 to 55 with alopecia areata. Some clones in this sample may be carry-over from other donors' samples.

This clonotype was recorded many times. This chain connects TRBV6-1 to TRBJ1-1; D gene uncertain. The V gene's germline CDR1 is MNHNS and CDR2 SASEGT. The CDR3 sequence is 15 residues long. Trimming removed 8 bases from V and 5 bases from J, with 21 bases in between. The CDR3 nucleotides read TGTGCCAGCCTCACCCATTTTCGTATAGAGACTGAAGCTTTCTTT. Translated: CASLTHFRIETEAFF.

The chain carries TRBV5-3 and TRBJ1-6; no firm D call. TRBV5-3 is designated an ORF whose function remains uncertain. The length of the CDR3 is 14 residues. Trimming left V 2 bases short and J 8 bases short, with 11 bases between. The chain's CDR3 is CARSFRRRDSPLHF. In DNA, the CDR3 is TGTGCCAGAAGCTTTCGGAGGCGAGATTCACCCCTCCACTTT.

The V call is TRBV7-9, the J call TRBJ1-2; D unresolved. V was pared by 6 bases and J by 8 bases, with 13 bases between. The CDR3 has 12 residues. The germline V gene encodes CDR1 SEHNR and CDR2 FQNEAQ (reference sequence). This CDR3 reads CASSRDRSGYTF. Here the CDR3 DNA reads TGTGCCAGCAGTCGCGATCGTTCCGGCTACACCTTC.